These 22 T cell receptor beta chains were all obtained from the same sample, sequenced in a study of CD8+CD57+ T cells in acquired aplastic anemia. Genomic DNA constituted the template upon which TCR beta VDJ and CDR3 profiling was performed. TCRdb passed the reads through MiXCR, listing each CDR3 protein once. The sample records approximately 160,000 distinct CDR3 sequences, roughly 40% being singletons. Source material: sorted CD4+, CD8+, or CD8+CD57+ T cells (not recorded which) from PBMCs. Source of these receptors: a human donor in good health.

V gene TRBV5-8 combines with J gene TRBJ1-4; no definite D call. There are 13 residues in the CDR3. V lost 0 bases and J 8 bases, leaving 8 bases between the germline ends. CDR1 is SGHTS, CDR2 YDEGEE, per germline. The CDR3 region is CASSLGIQEKLFF. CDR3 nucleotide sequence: TGTGCCAGCAGCTTGGGGATACAAGAAAAACTGTTTTTT.

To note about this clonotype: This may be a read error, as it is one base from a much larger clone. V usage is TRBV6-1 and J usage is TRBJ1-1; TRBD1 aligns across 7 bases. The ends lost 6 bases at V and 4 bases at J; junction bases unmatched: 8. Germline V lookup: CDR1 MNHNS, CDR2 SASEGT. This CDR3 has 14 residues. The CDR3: CASRLQGYVTEAFF. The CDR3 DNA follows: TGTGCCAGCAGATTACAGGGGTATGTCACTGAAGCTTTCTTT.

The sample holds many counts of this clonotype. This chain's CDR3 is CASSRTESYEQYF. In nucleotides, the CDR3 is TGTGCCAGCAGCCGGACGGAGTCCTACGAGCAGTACTTC. The chain recombines TRBV7-9 with TRBJ2-7; no reliable D call. Germline V CDR1 and CDR2: SEHNR, FQNEAQ (reference sequence). The V end lost 5 bases, the J end lost 1 base, and 9 bases lay between the germline ends. CDR3 length: 13 amino acids.

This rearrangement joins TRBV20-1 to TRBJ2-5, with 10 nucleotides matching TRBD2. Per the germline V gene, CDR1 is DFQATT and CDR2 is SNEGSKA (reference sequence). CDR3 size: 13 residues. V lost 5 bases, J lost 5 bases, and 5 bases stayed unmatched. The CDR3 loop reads CSARLAGSETQYF. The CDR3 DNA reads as TGCAGTGCTCGACTAGCGGGTTCCGAGACCCAGTACTTC.

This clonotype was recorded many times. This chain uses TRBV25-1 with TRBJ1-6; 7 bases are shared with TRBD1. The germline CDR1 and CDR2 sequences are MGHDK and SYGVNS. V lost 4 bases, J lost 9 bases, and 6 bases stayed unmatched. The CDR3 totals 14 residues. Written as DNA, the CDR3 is TGTGCCAGCAGTGGCGGGACAGAGGGTTCACCCCTCCACTTT. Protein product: CASSGGTEGSPLHF. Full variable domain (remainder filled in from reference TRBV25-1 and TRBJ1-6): EADIYQTPRYLVIGTGKKITLECSQTMGHDKMYWYQQDPGMELHLIHYSYGVNSTEKGDLSSESTVSRIRTEHFPLTLESARPSHTSQYLCASSGGTEGSPLHFGNGTRLTVT.

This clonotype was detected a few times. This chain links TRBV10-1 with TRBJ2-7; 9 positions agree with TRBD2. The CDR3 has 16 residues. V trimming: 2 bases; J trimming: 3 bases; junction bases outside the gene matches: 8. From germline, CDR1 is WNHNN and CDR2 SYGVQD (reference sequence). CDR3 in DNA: TGCGCCAGCAGTGAGGCTCCTAGCGGGGTGAACTACGAGCAGTACTTC. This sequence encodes CASSEAPSGVNYEQYF.

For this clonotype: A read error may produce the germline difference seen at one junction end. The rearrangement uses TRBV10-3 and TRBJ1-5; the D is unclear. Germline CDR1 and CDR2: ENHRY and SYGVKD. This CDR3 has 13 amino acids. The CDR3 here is CASSGRSNQPQHF. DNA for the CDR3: TGTGCCAGCAGTGGACGGAGCAATCAGCCCCAGCATTTT.

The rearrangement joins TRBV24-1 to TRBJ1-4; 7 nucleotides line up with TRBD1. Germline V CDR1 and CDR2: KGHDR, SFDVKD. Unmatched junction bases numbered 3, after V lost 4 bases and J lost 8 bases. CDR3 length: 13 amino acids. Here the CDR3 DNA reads TGTGCCACCAGTGAAGCAGGGGGGGAAAAACTGTTTTTT. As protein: CATSEAGGEKLFF.

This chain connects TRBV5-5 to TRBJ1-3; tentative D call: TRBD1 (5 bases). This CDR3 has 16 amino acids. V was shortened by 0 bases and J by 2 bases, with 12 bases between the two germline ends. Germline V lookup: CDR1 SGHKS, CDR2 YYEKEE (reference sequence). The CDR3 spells CASSLGGVWAGNTIYF. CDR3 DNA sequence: TGTGCCAGCAGCTTGGGAGGGGTTTGGGCTGGAAACACCATATATTTT.

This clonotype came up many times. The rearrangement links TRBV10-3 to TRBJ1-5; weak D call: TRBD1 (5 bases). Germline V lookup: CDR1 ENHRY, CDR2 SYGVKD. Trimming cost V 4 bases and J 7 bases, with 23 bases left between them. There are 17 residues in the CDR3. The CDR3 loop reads CAISVTGGDPPGQPQHF. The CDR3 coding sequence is TGTGCCATCAGTGTTACGGGGGGGGACCCTCCGGGGCAGCCCCAGCATTTT.

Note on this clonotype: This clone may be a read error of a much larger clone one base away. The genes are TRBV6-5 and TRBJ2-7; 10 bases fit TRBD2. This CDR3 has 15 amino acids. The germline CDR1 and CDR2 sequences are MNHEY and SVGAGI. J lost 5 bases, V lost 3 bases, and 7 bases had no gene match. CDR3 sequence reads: CASSYGSGGVDEQYF. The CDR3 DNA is TGTGCCAGCAGTTATGGGAGCGGGGGGGTCGACGAGCAGTACTTC.

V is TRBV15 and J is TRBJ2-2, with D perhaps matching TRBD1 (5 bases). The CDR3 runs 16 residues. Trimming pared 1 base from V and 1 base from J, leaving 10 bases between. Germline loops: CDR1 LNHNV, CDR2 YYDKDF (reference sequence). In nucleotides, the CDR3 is TGTGCCACCAGCAGAGTTAGGCAGGGGAACACCGGGGAGCTGTTTTTT. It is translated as CATSRVRQGNTGELFF. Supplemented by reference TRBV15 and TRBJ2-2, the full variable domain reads DAMVIQNPRYQVTQFGKPVTLSCSQTLNHNVMYWYQQKSSQAPKLLFHYYDKDFNNEADTPDNFQSRRPNTSFCFLDIRSPGLGDTAMYLCATSRVRQGNTGELFFGEGSRLTVL.

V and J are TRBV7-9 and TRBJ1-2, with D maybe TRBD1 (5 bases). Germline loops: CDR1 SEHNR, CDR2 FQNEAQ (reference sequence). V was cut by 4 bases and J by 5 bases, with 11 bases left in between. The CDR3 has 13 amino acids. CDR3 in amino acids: CASSSGLDYGYTF. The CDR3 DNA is TGTGCCAGCAGCTCAGGGTTGGATTATGGCTACACCTTC. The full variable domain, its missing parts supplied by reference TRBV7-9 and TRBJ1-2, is DTGVSQNPRHKITKRGQNVTFRCDPISEHNRLYWYRQTLGQGPEFLTYFQNEAQLEKSRLLSDRFSAERPKGSFSTLEIQRTEQGDSAMYLCASSSGLDYGYTFGSGTRLTVV.

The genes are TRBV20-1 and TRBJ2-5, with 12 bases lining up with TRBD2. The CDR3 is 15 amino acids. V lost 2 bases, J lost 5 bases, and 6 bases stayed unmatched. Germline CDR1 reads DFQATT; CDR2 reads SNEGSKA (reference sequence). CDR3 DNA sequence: TGCAGTGCTAGAAAGACTAGCGGGAGACGCGAGACCCAGTACTTC. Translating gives CSARKTSGRRETQYF.

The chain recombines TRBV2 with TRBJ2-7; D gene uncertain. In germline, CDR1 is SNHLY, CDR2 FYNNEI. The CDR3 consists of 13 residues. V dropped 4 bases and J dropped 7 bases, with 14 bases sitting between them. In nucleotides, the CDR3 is TGTGCCAGCAGTGGAGCAGGAATGGAAGAGCAGTACTTC. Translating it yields CASSGAGMEEQYF.

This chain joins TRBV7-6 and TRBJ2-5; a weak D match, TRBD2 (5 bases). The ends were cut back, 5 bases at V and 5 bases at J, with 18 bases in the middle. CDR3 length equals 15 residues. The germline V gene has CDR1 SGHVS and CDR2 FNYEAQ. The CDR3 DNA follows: TGTGCCAGCAGCGCGGAGGTAGCAGCCAGGGAGACCCAGTACTTC. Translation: CASSAEVAARETQYF.

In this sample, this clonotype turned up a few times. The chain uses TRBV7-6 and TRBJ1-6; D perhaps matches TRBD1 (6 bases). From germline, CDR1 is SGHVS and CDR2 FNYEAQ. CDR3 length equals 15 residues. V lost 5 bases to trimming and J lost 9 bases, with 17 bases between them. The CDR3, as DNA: TGTGCCAGCAGCGGGATTCAGGGGAGAAGTTCACCCCTCCACTTT. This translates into CASSGIQGRSSPLHF.

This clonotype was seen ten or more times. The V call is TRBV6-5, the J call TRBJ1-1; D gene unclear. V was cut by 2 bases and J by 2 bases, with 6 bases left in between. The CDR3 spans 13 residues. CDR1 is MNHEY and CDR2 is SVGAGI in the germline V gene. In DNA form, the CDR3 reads TGTGCCAGCAGTTACAACACCAACACTGAAGCTTTCTTT. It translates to CASSYNTNTEAFF.

The CDR3, as DNA: TGTGCCAGCAGTGGACGAGGGACAGGGTCCAACGAGCAGTACTTC. Protein sequence: CASSGRGTGSNEQYF. The chain carries TRBV2 and TRBJ2-7; 9 bases match TRBD1. Germline CDR1 SNHLY, CDR2 FYNNEI. The CDR3 has 15 residues. V trimming: 4 bases; J trimming: 5 bases; junction bases outside the gene matches: 9.

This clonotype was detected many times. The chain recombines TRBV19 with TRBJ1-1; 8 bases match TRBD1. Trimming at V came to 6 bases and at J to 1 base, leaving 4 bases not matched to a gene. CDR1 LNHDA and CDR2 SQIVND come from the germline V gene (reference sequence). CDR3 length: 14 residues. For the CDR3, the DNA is TGTGCCAGTAGATGGGGACAGGAGAACACTGAAGCTTTCTTT. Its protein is CASRWGQENTEAFF.

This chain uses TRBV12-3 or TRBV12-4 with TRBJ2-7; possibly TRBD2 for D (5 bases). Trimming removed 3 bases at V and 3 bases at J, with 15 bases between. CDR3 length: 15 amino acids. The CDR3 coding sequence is TGTGCCAGCAGTTTGGCGGGCAGGCCGGGCTACGAGCAGTACTTC. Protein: CASSLAGRPGYEQYF.

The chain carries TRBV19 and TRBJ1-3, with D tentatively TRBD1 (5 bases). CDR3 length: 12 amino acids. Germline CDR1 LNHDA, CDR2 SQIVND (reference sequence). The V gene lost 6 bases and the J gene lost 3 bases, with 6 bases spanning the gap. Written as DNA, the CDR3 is TGTGCCAGTAGGGGACGTGGAAACACCATATATTTT. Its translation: CASRGRGNTIYF.